The sequence of this T cell receptor beta chain was determined in a study of blood T cell repertoires in COVID-19. Across the whole study: The study drew acute and convalescent COVID-19 samples from the United States, Italy and Spain. The cDNA or gDNA used as material had been derived from T cells, B-cell-depleted T cells, or PBMCs.

Authors' processing steps: Counts of nucleated cells, estimated from reference gene primer amplification, were obtained. Sequencing was performed with immunoSEQ multiplex PCR; in TCRdb, only in-frame clones are kept and a portion is missing. D and trimming come from the DNA, and the V and J calls and clone size come from that table. The sample records about 100,000 clones, over 80% being singletons. CDR3 length: 14 amino acids. From germline, CDR1 is LGHNT and CDR2 FRNRAP. The V gene lost 1 base and the J gene lost 1 base, with 7 bases spanning the gap. The V call is TRBV12-5, the J call TRBJ2-5; D possibly corresponds to TRBD1 (5 bases). The TCR sequence derives from a man in his forties or fifties with active or convalescent COVID-19. Specimen: peripheral blood. In DNA, the CDR3 is TGTGCTAGTGGTTTGGGGGGCCTCCAAGAGACCCAGTACTTC. Its protein is CASGLGGLQETQYF.